This note documents a single T cell receptor (beta chain) sequence. Its cognate antigen is unknown. One base away lies a much larger clone, so this may be a sequencing read error. Germline-derived CDR1 and CDR2 are SGHTA and FQGNSA. There are 12 residues in the CDR3. The ends were cut back, 1 base at V and 4 bases at J, with 4 bases in the middle. The sample belongs to a study of glioma-infiltrating T cells. Study results and limitations: Above-expected tissue-blood divergence occurred in all gliomas, most in low-grade ones. CDR3 overlap between tissue and blood was very small.

Amplification of TCR alpha and beta CDR3 regions from RNA used iRepertoire nested multiplex PCR. Tissue mRNA or PBMC total RNA, roughly 85-450 ng, went into one-step reverse transcription and amplification. TCRdb recomputed calls from the multiplex PCR reads with MiXCR, one row per CDR3 protein. The sample records around 99,000 distinct CDR3 sequences, 20% to 25% being singletons. The sequenced sample was glioma tissue, nonneoplastic brain tissue, or PBMCs (not recorded which). The sequence came from a human donor with low-grade glioma or glioblastoma, undergoing nonglioma brain surgery, or in good health (not recorded which). The chain uses TRBV7-2 and TRBJ2-5; no definite D call. CDR3 bases: TGTACCAGCAGCTTAGATGGAGAGACCCAGTACTTC. Its translation is CTSSLDGETQYF. Full variable domain (remainder filled in from reference TRBV7-2 and TRBJ2-5): GAGVSQSPSNKVTEKGKDVELRCDPISGHTALYWYRQSLGQGLEFLIYFQGNSAPDKSGLPSDRFSAERTGGSVSTLTIQRTQQEDSAVYLCTSSLDGETQYFGPGTRLLVL.